This is a list of T cell receptor beta chains from one sample in a study of shared clonotypes between healthy human individuals. Profiling relied on immunoSEQ multiplex PCR, and the TCRdb table lists in-frame clones only, not all of them. Here the sample spans a few million clones, more than 80% being singletons. The sample taken for sequencing was naive CD4+ T cells sorted from blood. The receptors were sampled from a man aged 18 to 29 in good health. Each CDR3 is given with its conserved first and last residue. The order of the fields is clone size, D gene, J gene, V gene, CDR3 length, CDR3 protein, CDR3 DNA. A D gene is named only where the DNA matches it firmly. Clone size, where shown, is once, few, many, or a class for clones that have expanded.

>-|-|TRBJ2-2|TRBV5-1|13
CASSLQGTGELFF
TGCGCCAGCAGTCTTCAGGGGACCGGGGAGCTGTTTTTT
>-|-|TRBJ1-1|TRBV30|15
CAWSSPPRSRTEAFF
TGTGCCTGGAGTTCTCCCCCCAGGTCCAGAACTGAAGCTTTCTTT
>-|TRBD1|TRBJ1-4|TRBV6-1|14
CASSETGVREKLFF
TGTGCCAGCAGTGAGACAGGGGTACGAGAAAAACTGTTTTTT
>once|TRBD2|TRBJ2-1|TRBV2|17
CASSEGLAGPTYNEQFF
TGTGCCAGCAGTGAAGGCTTAGCGGGACCTACCTACAATGAGCAGTTCTTC
>-|TRBD2|TRBJ2-1|TRBV5-8|15
CASSRLLAGAREQFF
TGTGCCAGCAGCAGACTACTAGCGGGAGCTCGAGAGCAGTTCTTC
>-|-|TRBJ1-3|TRBV11-2|16
CASSAMTANSGNTIYF
TGTGCCAGCAGCGCGATGACAGCTAACTCTGGAAACACCATATATTTT
>-|-|TRBJ1-5|TRBV2|15
CASSEASPGNQPQHF
TGTGCCAGCAGTGAAGCGAGTCCGGGCAATCAGCCCCAGCATTTT
>-|-|TRBJ2-3|TRBV10-3|12
CAISLNTDTQYF
TGTGCCATCAGTTTGAACACAGATACGCAGTATTTT
>-|TRBD2|TRBJ2-7|TRBV6-6|14
CASTNLAATYEQYF
TGTGCCAGCACTAACCTAGCGGCAACCTACGAGCAGTACTTC
>once|-|TRBJ1-2|TRBV6-1|14
CASSEGRLDYGYTF
TGTGCCAGCAGTGAAGGAAGGTTGGACTATGGCTACACCTTC
>-|-|TRBJ2-7|TRBV25-1|13
CASSTTGTYEQYF
TGTGCCAGCAGTACGACAGGTACCTACGAGCAGTACTTC
>-|-|TRBJ1-1|TRBV10-2|16
CASTPTDKGRTTEAFF
TGCGCCAGCACCCCAACCGACAAGGGGAGAACCACTGAAGCTTTCTTT
>-|-|TRBJ1-2|TRBV11-2|16
CASSSGLARQDYGYTF
TGTGCCAGCAGCTCGGGTTTGGCGAGACAGGACTATGGCTACACCTTC
>-|-|TRBJ2-2|TRBV6-4|14
CASKASLNTGELFF
TGTGCCAGCAAGGCTAGCTTGAACACCGGGGAGCTGTTTTTT
>-|-|TRBJ1-1|TRBV18|12
CASSSGDTEAFF
TGTGCCAGCTCATCGGGGGACACTGAAGCTTTCTTT
>-|-|TRBJ1-4|TRBV15|12
CATSRDQSALFF
TGTGCCACCAGCAGAGACCAATCGGCACTGTTTTTT
>-|-|TRBJ2-5|TRBV7-2|14
CASSPRGLTETQYF
TGTGCCAGCAGCCCCAGGGGCTTGACGGAGACCCAGTACTTC
>-|TRBD1|TRBJ1-5|TRBV7-3|15
CASSLDGTGVQPQHF
TGTGCCAGCAGCTTGGACGGGACAGGGGTTCAGCCCCAGCATTTT
>-|TRBD1|TRBJ1-3|TRBV5-4|17
CASSWGTGLQSGNTIYF
TGTGCCAGCAGCTGGGGGACAGGGCTTCAATCTGGAAACACCATATATTTT
>-|-|TRBJ2-5|TRBV5-1|17
CASSLGGGAGAQETQYF
TGCGCCAGCAGCTTGGGCGGCGGGGCGGGGGCCCAAGAGACCCAGTACTTC
>-|-|TRBJ1-4|TRBV14|15
CASSTLGTPEGKLFF
TGTGCCAGCAGCACCCTTGGAACCCCGGAGGGAAAACTGTTTTTT
>-|-|TRBJ2-3|TRBV19|12
CASSPGGDTQYF
TGTGCCAGTAGTCCCGGCGGAGATACGCAGTATTTT
>-|TRBD1|TRBJ2-7|TRBV5-1|16
CASTRLPGTGIYEQYF
TGCGCCAGCACCCGGCTTCCCGGGACAGGGATCTACGAGCAGTACTTC
>-|-|TRBJ2-3|TRBV6-5|14
CASSYSGPPDTQYF
TGTGCCAGCAGTTACTCTGGCCCCCCAGATACGCAGTATTTT
>-|TRBD1|TRBJ2-7|TRBV7-9|15
CASSLFRQGPYEQYF
TGTGCCAGCAGCTTGTTTCGACAGGGTCCCTACGAGCAGTACTTC
>-|TRBD1|TRBJ2-2|TRBV25-1|16
CASSGFPGQGSGELFF
TGTGCCAGCAGTGGTTTTCCGGGACAGGGCTCCGGGGAGCTGTTTTTT
>-|TRBD1|TRBJ2-7|TRBV7-9|14
CASSRDRGPYEQYF
TGTGCCAGCAGCCGAGACAGGGGTCCCTACGAGCAGTACTTC
>-|-|TRBJ1-2|TRBV30|13
CAWIPGLNTGYTF
TGTGCCTGGATTCCGGGACTCAATACTGGCTACACCTTC
>-|-|TRBJ1-1|TRBV30|13
CAWTRQANTEAFF
TGTGCCTGGACCCGACAGGCGAACACTGAAGCTTTCTTT
>-|-|TRBJ2-7|TRBV5-1|15
CASSLTGLPAYEQYF
TGCGCCAGCAGCTTGACCGGGCTCCCGGCCTACGAGCAGTACTTC
>-|TRBD2|TRBJ2-5|TRBV5-4|16
CASSLVGRGGPETQYF
TGTGCCAGCAGCTTGGTCGGGCGGGGGGGCCCCGAGACCCAGTACTTC
>-|-|TRBJ2-3|TRBV11-2|11
CASDRSDTQYF
TGTGCCAGCGATCGTTCAGATACGCAGTATTTT
>-|-|TRBJ1-6|TRBV11-2|14
CASSLDPVNSPLHF
TGTGCCAGCAGCTTAGATCCCGTAAATTCACCCCTCCACTTT
>-|-|TRBJ2-5|TRBV25-1|14
CASSQPGTVETQYF
TGTGCCAGCAGTCAGCCGGGGACTGTGGAGACCCAGTACTTC
>-|-|TRBJ2-7|TRBV6-5|14
CASSYVRDAYEQYF
TGTGCCAGCAGTTACGTCCGGGACGCCTACGAGCAGTACTTC
>-|TRBD2|TRBJ2-7|TRBV7-2|13
CASSSWTSYWQYF
TGTGCCAGCAGCTCCTGGACTAGCTATTGGCAGTACTTC
>-|-|TRBJ2-1|TRBV15|13
CATSRDRGGEQFF
TGTGCCACCAGCAGAGATAGGGGGGGTGAGCAGTTCTTC
>-|TRBD2|TRBJ2-7|TRBV2|17
CASSAGTSGGDIYEQYF
TGTGCCAGCAGCGCCGGGACTAGCGGGGGGGATATCTACGAGCAGTACTTC
>-|-|TRBJ2-3|TRBV9|13
CASSVGPVDTQYF
TGTGCCAGCAGCGTAGGTCCCGTCGATACGCAGTATTTT
>-|TRBD1|TRBJ1-2|TRBV7-2|14
CASSYGQGNYGYTF
TGTGCCAGCAGCTATGGACAGGGCAACTATGGCTACACCTTC
>-|-|TRBJ1-5|TRBV7-2|16
CASSLESGRSNQPQHF
TGTGCCAGCAGCTTAGAGTCAGGCCGTAGCAATCAGCCCCAGCATTTT
>few|-|TRBJ1-6|TRBV5-4|14
CASSLIDLNSPLHF
TGTGCCAGCAGCTTGATTGATCTTAATTCACCCCTCCACTTT
>-|-|TRBJ2-1|TRBV27|15
CASSFQGGAWNEQFF
TGTGCCAGCAGTTTCCAAGGGGGGGCCTGGAATGAGCAGTTCTTC
>-|TRBD2|TRBJ2-5|TRBV7-9|14
CASSLEFSGGSRNF
TGTGCCAGCAGCTTAGAATTTAGCGGGGGCTCCCGAAACTTC
>-|TRBD1|TRBJ2-7|TRBV27|13
CASRGQSLYEQYF
TGTGCCAGCAGGGGACAGAGCCTCTACGAGCAGTACTTC
>-|-|TRBJ1-4|TRBV11-2|17
CASSLGPPGSTNEKLFF
TGTGCCAGCAGCTTAGGGCCCCCGGGGAGCACTAATGAAAAACTGTTTTTT
>-|-|TRBJ1-5|TRBV6-5|13
CASSYSTGQPQHF
TGTGCCAGCAGTTACTCAACCGGACAACCCCAGCATTTT
>-|-|TRBJ1-1|TRBV9|16
CASSVEGMGRDTEAFF
TGTGCCAGCAGCGTAGAGGGGATGGGTCGGGACACTGAAGCTTTCTTT
>-|TRBD2|TRBJ2-5|TRBV29-1|13
CSVPGLAGGGQYF
TGCAGCGTTCCCGGACTAGCGGGGGGAGGTCAGTACTTC
>-|TRBD2|TRBJ2-1|TRBV27|15
CASSSRLAGVNEQFF
TGTGCCAGCAGCTCTAGACTAGCGGGGGTAAATGAGCAGTTCTTC
>few|TRBD2|TRBJ2-1|TRBV27|16
CASNRLAGDYYNEQFF
TGTGCCAGCAACCGACTAGCGGGGGACTACTACAATGAGCAGTTCTTC
>-|TRBD1|TRBJ2-4|TRBV19|13
CASSIGQGDIQYF
TGTGCCAGTAGTATTGGACAGGGAGACATTCAGTACTTC
>-|-|TRBJ2-7|TRBV12-5|12
CASGLNIYEQYF
TGTGCTAGTGGTTTGAACATTTACGAGCAGTACTTC
>-|-|TRBJ2-5|TRBV6-1|21
CASSESPLSALRRMIQETQYF
TGTGCCAGCAGTGAAAGCCCCCTCAGTGCGCTAAGGAGAATGATCCAAGAGACCCAGTACTTC